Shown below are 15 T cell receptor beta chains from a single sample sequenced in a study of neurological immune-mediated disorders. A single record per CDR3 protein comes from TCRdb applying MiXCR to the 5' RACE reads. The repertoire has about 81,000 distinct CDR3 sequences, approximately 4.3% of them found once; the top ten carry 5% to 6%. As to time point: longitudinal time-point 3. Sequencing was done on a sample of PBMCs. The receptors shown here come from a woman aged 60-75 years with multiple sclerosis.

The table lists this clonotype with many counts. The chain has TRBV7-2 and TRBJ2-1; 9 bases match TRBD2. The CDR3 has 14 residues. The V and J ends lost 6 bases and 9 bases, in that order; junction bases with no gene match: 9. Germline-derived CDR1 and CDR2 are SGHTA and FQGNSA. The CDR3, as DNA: TGTGCCAGCAGTCCGGCGGGGGGGCAGGGTGAGCAGTTCTTC. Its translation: CASSPAGGQGEQFF.

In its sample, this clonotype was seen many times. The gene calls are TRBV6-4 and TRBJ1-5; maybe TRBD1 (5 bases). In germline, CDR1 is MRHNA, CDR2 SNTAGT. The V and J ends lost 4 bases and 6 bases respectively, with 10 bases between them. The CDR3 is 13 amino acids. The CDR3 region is CASSVDRGQPQHF. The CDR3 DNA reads TGTGCCAGCAGTGTGGATAGGGGTCAGCCCCAGCATTTT.

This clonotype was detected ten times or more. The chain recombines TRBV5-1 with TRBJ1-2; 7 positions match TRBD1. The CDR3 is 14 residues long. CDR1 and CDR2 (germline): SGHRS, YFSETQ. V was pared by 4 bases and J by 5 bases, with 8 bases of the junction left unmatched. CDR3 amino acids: CASSDGGRGYGYTF. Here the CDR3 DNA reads TGCGCCAGCAGCGACGGGGGCAGGGGGTATGGCTACACCTTC.

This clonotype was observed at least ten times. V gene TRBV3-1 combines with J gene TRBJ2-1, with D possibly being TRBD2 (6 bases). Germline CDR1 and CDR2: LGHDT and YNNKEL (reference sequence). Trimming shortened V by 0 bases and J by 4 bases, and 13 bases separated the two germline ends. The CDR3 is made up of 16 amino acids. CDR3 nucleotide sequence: TGTGCCAGCAGCCAAGAGGTACCGGGACTGTACAATGAGCAGTTCTTC. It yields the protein CASSQEVPGLYNEQFF.

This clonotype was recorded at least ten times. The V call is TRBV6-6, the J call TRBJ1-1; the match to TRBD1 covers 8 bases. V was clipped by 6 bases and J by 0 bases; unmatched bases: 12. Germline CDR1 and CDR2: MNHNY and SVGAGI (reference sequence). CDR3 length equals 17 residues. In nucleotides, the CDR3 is TGTGCCAGCAGCAGCCCCAGGGGGCGAATGATGAACACTGAAGCTTTCTTT. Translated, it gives CASSSPRGRMMNTEAFF.

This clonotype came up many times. CDR3 sequence reads: CASSEGGQSDTQYF. For the CDR3, the DNA is TGCGCCAGCAGCGAAGGGGGGCAATCAGATACGCAGTATTTT. This chain uses TRBV5-1 with TRBJ2-3; D possibly matches TRBD1 or TRBD2 (6 bases each). Germline assignment: CDR1 SGHRS and CDR2 YFSETQ. V lost 4 bases and J lost 4, with 13 bases in between. CDR3 length equals 14 residues.

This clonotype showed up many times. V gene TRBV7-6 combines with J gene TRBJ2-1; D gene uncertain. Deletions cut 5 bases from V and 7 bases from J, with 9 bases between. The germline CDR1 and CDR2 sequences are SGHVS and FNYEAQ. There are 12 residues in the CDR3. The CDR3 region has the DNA TGTGCCAGCAGCCCCCCGTGGAATGAGCAGTTCTTC. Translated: CASSPPWNEQFF.

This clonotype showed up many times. This chain's CDR3 is CASSPFQLTRDVLTF. As DNA, the CDR3 is TGTGCCAGCAGCCCGTTTCAACTCACTCGGGACGTCCTGACTTTC. The V call is TRBV7-6, the J call TRBJ2-6; D is ambiguous. CDR3 length equals 15 residues. The germline V gene encodes CDR1 SGHVS and CDR2 FNYEAQ. Trimming removed 5 bases at V and 11 bases at J, with 19 bases between. Drawing the rest from reference TRBV7-6 and TRBJ2-6, the complete variable domain is GAGVSQSPRYKVTKRGQDVALRCDPISGHVSLYWYRQALGQGPEFLTYFNYEAQQDKSGLPNDRFSAERPEGSISTLTIQRTEQRDSAMYRCASSPFQLTRDVLTFGAGSRLTVL.

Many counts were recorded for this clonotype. CDR3 region: CASSPETGEETQYF. CDR3 DNA: TGCGCCAGCAGCCCCGAGACAGGAGAAGAGACCCAGTACTTC. This chain uses TRBV5-1 with TRBJ2-5; a possible D gene is TRBD1 (6 bases). Germline V gives CDR1 SGHRS, CDR2 YFSETQ. The CDR3 loop spans 14 amino acids. Trimming took off 4 bases at V and 3 bases at J, with 13 bases between the two ends. Complete variable domain (other parts from reference TRBV5-1 and TRBJ2-5): KAGVTQTPRYLIKTRGQQVTLSCSPISGHRSVSWYQQTPGQGLQFLFEYFSETQRNKGNFPGRFSGRQFSNSRSEMNVSTLELGDSALYLCASSPETGEETQYFGPGTRLLVL.

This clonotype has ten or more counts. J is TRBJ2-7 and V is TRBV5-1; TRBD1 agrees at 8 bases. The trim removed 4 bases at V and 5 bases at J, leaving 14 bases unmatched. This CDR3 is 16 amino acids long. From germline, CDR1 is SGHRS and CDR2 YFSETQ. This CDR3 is CASSTGQGVLTDEQYF. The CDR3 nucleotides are TGCGCCAGCAGCACCGGACAGGGCGTCCTAACCGACGAGCAGTACTTC.

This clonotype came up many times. The CDR3 protein is CSVEQGPTRQYF. CDR3 nucleotide sequence: TGCAGCGTTGAGCAGGGACCTACGAGGCAGTACTTC. The chain couples TRBV29-1 to TRBJ2-7, with D possibly called TRBD1 or TRBD2 (5 bases each). Deletions cut 3 bases from V and 9 bases from J, with 15 bases between. The CDR3 loop spans 12 amino acids. Germline V gene data show CDR1 as SQVTM and CDR2 as ANQGSEA.

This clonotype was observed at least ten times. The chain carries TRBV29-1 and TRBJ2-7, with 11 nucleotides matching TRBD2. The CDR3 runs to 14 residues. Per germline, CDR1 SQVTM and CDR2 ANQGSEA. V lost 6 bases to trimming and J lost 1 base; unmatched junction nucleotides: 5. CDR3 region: CSVRTSGGSYEQYF. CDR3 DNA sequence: TGCAGCGTCCGAACTAGCGGGGGTTCCTACGAGCAGTACTTC.

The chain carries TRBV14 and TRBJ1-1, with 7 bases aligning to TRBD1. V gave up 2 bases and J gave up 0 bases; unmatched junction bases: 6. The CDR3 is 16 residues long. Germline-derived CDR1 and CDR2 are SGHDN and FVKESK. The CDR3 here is CASSQISGTVNTEAFF. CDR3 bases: TGTGCCAGCAGCCAAATATCCGGGACAGTGAACACTGAAGCTTTCTTT. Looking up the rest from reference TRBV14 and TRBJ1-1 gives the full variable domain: EAGVTQFPSHSVIEKGQTVTLRCDPISGHDNLYWYRRVMGKEIKFLLHFVKESKQDESGMPNNRFLAERTGGTYSTLKVQPAELEDSGVYFCASSQISGTVNTEAFFGQGTRLTVV.

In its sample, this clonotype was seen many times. The CDR3 loop reads CASSLRLAGGTANTGELFF. In DNA form, the CDR3 reads TGCGCCAGCAGCTTGAGACTAGCGGGGGGAACCGCGAACACCGGGGAGCTGTTTTTT. The chain carries TRBV5-1 and TRBJ2-2; 13 nucleotides agree with TRBD2. The CDR3 runs to 19 residues. J gave up 0 bases and V 1 base, and 6 bases lay outside the gene matches. Germline V gene lookup returns CDR1 SGHRS and CDR2 YFSETQ.

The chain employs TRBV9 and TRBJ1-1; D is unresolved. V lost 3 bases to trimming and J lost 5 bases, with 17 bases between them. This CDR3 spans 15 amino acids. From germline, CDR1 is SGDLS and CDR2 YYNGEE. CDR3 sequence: CASSDRSGLRTEAFF. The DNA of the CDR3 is TGTGCCAGCAGCGATAGATCGGGGTTAAGGACTGAAGCTTTCTTT.